This T cell receptor beta chain was observed in a study of T cell changes during pregnancy in multiple sclerosis. The repertoire was sequenced with immunoSEQ multiplex PCR; TCRdb's copy has only in-frame clones and lacks some. The sample contains fewer than 95,000 clones, about 94% of which appear only once. This receptor was taken from a female donor in good health, enrolled as a control in a pregnancy study. Sequencing used peripheral blood, obtained in the first trimester of pregnancy.

The CDR3, as DNA: TGTGCCAGCAAGCCGCTCGCGGCGGGAGGGGGAGATACGCAGTATTTT. This gives the protein CASKPLAAGGGDTQYF. The J gene is TRBJ2-3, the V gene TRBV6-4; 9 nucleotides match TRBD2. The trim removed 7 bases at V and 5 bases at J, leaving 13 bases unmatched. The germline CDR1 and CDR2 sequences are MRHNA and SNTAGT. The CDR3 contains 16 residues.